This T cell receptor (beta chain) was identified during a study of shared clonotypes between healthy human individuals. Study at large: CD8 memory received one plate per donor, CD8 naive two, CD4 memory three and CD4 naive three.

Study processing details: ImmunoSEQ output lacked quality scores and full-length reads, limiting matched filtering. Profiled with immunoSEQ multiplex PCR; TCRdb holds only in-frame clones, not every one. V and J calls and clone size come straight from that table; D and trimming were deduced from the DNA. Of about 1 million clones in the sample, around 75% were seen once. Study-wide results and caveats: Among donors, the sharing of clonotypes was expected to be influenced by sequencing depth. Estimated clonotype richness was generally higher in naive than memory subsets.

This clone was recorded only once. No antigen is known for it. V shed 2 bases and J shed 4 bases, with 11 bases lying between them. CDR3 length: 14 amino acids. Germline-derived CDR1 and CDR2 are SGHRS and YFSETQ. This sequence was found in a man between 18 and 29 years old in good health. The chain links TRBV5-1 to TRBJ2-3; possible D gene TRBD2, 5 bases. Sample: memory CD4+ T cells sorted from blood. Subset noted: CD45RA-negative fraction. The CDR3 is CASSFGQRADTQYF. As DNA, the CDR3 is TGCGCCAGCAGCTTTGGGCAGAGGGCAGATACGCAGTATTTT. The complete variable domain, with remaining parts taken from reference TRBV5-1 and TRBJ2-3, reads KAGVTQTPRYLIKTRGQQVTLSCSPISGHRSVSWYQQTPGQGLQFLFEYFSETQRNKGNFPGRFSGRQFSNSRSEMNVSTLELGDSALYLCASSFGQRADTQYFGPGTRLTVL.